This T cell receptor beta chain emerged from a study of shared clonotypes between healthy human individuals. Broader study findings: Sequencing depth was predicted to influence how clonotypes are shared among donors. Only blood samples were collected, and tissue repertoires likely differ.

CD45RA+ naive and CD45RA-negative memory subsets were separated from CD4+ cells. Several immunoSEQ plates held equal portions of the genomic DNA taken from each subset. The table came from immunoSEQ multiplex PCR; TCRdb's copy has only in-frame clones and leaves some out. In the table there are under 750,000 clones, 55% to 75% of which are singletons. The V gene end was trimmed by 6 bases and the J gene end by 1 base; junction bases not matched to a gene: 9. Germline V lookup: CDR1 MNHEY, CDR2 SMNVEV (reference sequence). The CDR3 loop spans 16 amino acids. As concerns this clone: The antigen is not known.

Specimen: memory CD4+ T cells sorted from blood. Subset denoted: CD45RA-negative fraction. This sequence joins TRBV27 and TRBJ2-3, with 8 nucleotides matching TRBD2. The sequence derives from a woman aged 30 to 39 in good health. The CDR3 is CASSHRLAGGTDTQYF. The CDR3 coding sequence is TGTGCCAGCAGCCACCGGCTAGCGGGTGGCACAGATACGCAGTATTTT.